The 21 T cell receptor beta chains below come from one sample, sequenced in a study of vaccination and CD4 T cells after COVID-19. Antigens for these TCRs are unknown. Cultured CD4+ T cell DNA was sequenced using the Oncomine TCR Beta short-read assay. Via MiXCR, TCRdb re-called the PCR reads, giving one row per CDR3 protein. The sample has 13,000 to 15,000 distinct CDR3 sequences; 50% to 55% are singletons. Treatment here: approximately nine-day PBMC culture with coronavirus spike peptide pools or control peptides (ViraFEST assay). The sequenced sample consisted of CD4+ T cells from blood, cultured in vitro. The receptors derive from a human donor who had recovered from COVID-19.

V is TRBV24-1 and J is TRBJ2-7; no clear D gene. The germline gives CDR1 KGHDR, CDR2 SFDVKD. V dropped 2 bases and J dropped 4 bases, with 8 bases sitting between them. CDR3 length equals 13 residues. The CDR3 region has the DNA TGTGCCACCAGTGATTCTCTCTTTTACGAGCAGTACTTC. Encoded protein: CATSDSLFYEQYF.

The DNA for the CDR3 is TGTGCCAGCAGCAGGGACCTCACCGGGGAGCTGTTTTTT. Translating it yields CASSRDLTGELFF. V and J are TRBV28 and TRBJ2-2; D is possibly TRBD1 or TRBD2 (5 bases each). V shed 6 bases and J shed 4 bases, with 9 bases lying between them. From germline, CDR1 is MDHEN and CDR2 SYDVKM. CDR3 length equals 13 residues.

V and J are TRBV6-2 or TRBV6-3 and TRBJ2-7; D not certain. This CDR3 has 15 amino acids. The germline V gene has CDR1 MNHEY and CDR2 SVGEGT. V gave up 0 bases and J gave up 4 bases, with 13 bases separating them. CDR3 amino acids: CASSYSGFGGYEQYF. The CDR3 DNA reads TGTGCCAGCAGTTACTCGGGTTTCGGCGGATACGAGCAGTACTTC.

There are a few counts of this clonotype. The chain uses TRBV6-1 and TRBJ2-7; D tentatively reads TRBD1 or TRBD2 (5 bases each). In germline, CDR1 is MNHNS, CDR2 SASEGT. The CDR3 loop spans 11 amino acids. V was pared by 9 bases and J by 9 bases, with 15 bases between. The CDR3: CASGTGRGQYF. The CDR3 DNA reads as TGTGCCAGTGGGACCGGACGTGGGCAGTACTTC.

J is TRBJ2-3 and V is TRBV19; D perhaps matches TRBD2 (5 bases). This CDR3 contains 14 residues. The V and J ends lost 3 bases and 0 bases respectively, with 7 bases between them. CDR1 LNHDA and CDR2 SQIVND come from the germline V gene (reference sequence). CDR3 sequence reads: CASSMRASTDTQYF. CDR3 nucleotides: TGTGCCAGTAGTATGCGGGCAAGCACAGATACGCAGTATTTT.

The chain employs TRBV5-1 and TRBJ2-7, with D unresolved. V gave up 0 bases and J gave up 2 bases, with 3 bases separating them. The CDR3 has 12 amino acids. Germline lookup yields CDR1 SGHRS and CDR2 YFSETQ. In nucleotides, the CDR3 is TGCGCCAGCAGCTTGGGGGCCTACGAGCAGTACTTC. This gives the protein CASSLGAYEQYF.

This clonotype was seen only a few times. This rearrangement joins TRBV19 to TRBJ1-2; D call uncertain. The ends were cut back, 2 bases at V and 8 bases at J, with 12 bases in the middle. There are 13 residues in the CDR3. CDR1 and CDR2 from the germline V gene are LNHDA and SQIVND (reference sequence). In DNA form, the CDR3 reads TGTGCCAGTAGTATACGGACGGACGGAGGCTACACCTTC. Its protein is CASSIRTDGGYTF.

The chain has TRBV20-1 and TRBJ2-1; TRBD1 matches at 8 bases. The trim removed 2 bases at V and 3 bases at J, leaving 9 bases unmatched. Germline CDR1 and CDR2: DFQATT and SNEGSKA (reference sequence). The CDR3 extends over 16 amino acids. The CDR3 DNA reads as TGCAGTGCTAGAATCAGGACAGGGATTAACTACAATGAGCAGTTCTTC. Encoded protein: CSARIRTGINYNEQFF.

The chain uses TRBV19 and TRBJ1-1; D is uncertain. The germline CDR1 and CDR2 sequences are LNHDA and SQIVND (reference sequence). Trimming removed 5 bases from V and 1 base from J, with 8 bases in between. The CDR3 sequence is 13 residues long. The CDR3 region has the DNA TGTGCCAGTAGTTTCCGACAGAACACTGAAGCTTTCTTT. Amino acid sequence: CASSFRQNTEAFF.

V gene TRBV11-2 combines with J gene TRBJ2-1; TRBD1 is a possible D gene (5 bases). CDR3 length: 13 amino acids. Germline V gene sequence: CDR1 SGHAT, CDR2 FQNNGV. V was pared by 0 bases and J by 10 bases, with 10 bases between. DNA of the CDR3: TGTGCCAGCAGCTTAGATCAGGGTGTCGAGCAGTTCTTC. This encodes CASSLDQGVEQFF.

The rearrangement links TRBV7-3 to TRBJ2-5, with a weak D call TRBD2 (5 bases). V was shortened by 5 bases and J by 1 base, with 14 bases between the two germline ends. CDR3 length: 15 amino acids. Germline-derived CDR1 and CDR2 are SGHTA and FQGTGA. DNA of the CDR3: TGTGCCAGCAGCCCGGGCGGGCGGATCCAAGAGACCCAGTACTTC. Its protein product is CASSPGGRIQETQYF.

CDR3 protein: CASSRLEETQYF. The CDR3 DNA follows: TGTGCCAGCAGCCGTCTAGAAGAGACCCAGTACTTC. The chain combines TRBV5-4 with TRBJ2-5; D not resolved. The CDR3 is 12 amino acids. V was trimmed by 4 bases and J by 3 bases, leaving 7 bases between them. CDR1 and CDR2 (germline): SGHNT, YYREEE (reference sequence).

This clonotype came up a few times. V usage is TRBV7-8 and J usage is TRBJ2-1; 9 bases match TRBD1. Germline trimming cut 5 bases from V and 0 bases from J; bases unmatched to any gene: 11. The CDR3 contains 18 residues. CDR1 is SGHVS, CDR2 FQNEAQ, per germline. The CDR3 here is CASSPRATGGNSYNEQFF. In DNA, the CDR3 is TGTGCCAGCAGCCCAAGGGCGACAGGGGGAAACTCCTACAATGAGCAGTTCTTC. Looking up the rest from reference TRBV7-8 and TRBJ2-1 gives the full variable domain: GAGVSQSPRYKVAKRGQDVALRCDPISGHVSLFWYQQALGQGPEFLTYFQNEAQLDKSGLPSDRFFAERPEGSVSTLKIQRTQQEDSAVYLCASSPRATGGNSYNEQFFGPGTRLTVL.

This chain uses TRBV7-9 with TRBJ2-4; D may be TRBD1 (6 bases). The V end was cut by 5 bases, the J end by 0 bases, with 23 bases between. The CDR3 has 19 amino acids. Per germline, CDR1 SEHNR and CDR2 FQNEAQ (reference sequence). The CDR3 DNA reads TGTGCCAGCAGCCCCGGACAGAACTACCCTAAATTAGCCAAAAACATTCAGTACTTC. It codes for CASSPGQNYPKLAKNIQYF.

CDR3 loop: CALRGQPGGYTF. DNA of the CDR3: TGTGCCTTAAGGGGACAGCCGGGAGGCTACACCTTC. The chain joins TRBV28 to TRBJ1-2; 7 bases align to TRBD1. Germline CDR1 and CDR2: MDHEN and SYDVKM. The CDR3 is 12 residues long. Unmatched junction bases numbered 11, after V lost 11 bases and J lost 8 bases.

This chain connects TRBV20-1 to TRBJ1-2, with a possible D match to TRBD1 (6 bases). The germline CDR1 and CDR2 sequences are DFQATT and SNEGSKA (reference sequence). The V and J ends lost 6 bases and 4 bases respectively, with 15 bases between them. The CDR3 loop spans 13 amino acids. CDR3 protein: CSALMADSYGYTF. CDR3 DNA sequence: TGCAGTGCCCTCATGGCGGACAGCTATGGCTACACCTTC.

The chain joins TRBV28 to TRBJ1-6; no firm D call. Trimming shortened V by 8 bases and J by 10 bases, and 12 bases separated the two germline ends. The CDR3 sequence is 12 residues long. From germline, CDR1 is MDHEN and CDR2 SYDVKM. CDR3 nucleotides: TGTGCCAGCCGAACCGGCCGGTCACCCCTCCACTTT. Protein sequence: CASRTGRSPLHF.

This clonotype was detected a few times. V and J are TRBV30 and TRBJ1-5, with TRBD1 matching over 9 bases. In germline, CDR1 is GTSNPN, CDR2 SVGIG (reference sequence). V was clipped by 1 base and J by 5 bases; unmatched bases: 0. The CDR3 extends over 13 amino acids. The CDR3 bases are TGTGCCTGGAGTGGGACAGGGGATCAGCCCCAGCATTTT. This sequence encodes CAWSGTGDQPQHF.

The chain has TRBV7-2 and TRBJ2-3; D is ambiguous. V was cut by 5 bases and J by 3 bases, with 9 bases left in between. The CDR3 totals 13 residues. Germline values: CDR1 SGHTA, CDR2 FQGNSA. In nucleotides, the CDR3 is TGTGCCAGCAGCCCGCAGGTGACAGATACGCAGTATTTT. This gives the protein CASSPQVTDTQYF. Together with reference TRBV7-2 and TRBJ2-3, the CDR3 gives the full variable domain: GAGVSQSPSNKVTEKGKDVELRCDPISGHTALYWYRQSLGQGLEFLIYFQGNSAPDKSGLPSDRFSAERTGGSVSTLTIQRTQQEDSAVYLCASSPQVTDTQYFGPGTRLTVL.

The J gene is TRBJ1-5, the V gene TRBV15; possibly TRBD1 for D (5 bases). Looked up from germline, CDR1 is LNHNV and CDR2 is YYDKDF (reference sequence). The V gene lost 8 bases and the J gene lost 3 bases, with 20 bases spanning the gap. CDR3 length: 16 residues. In nucleotides, the CDR3 is TGTGCCACCTCAGGGTCGGACTACTACGACAATCAGCCCCAGCATTTT. This translates into CATSGSDYYDNQPQHF.

This clonotype was recorded a few times. This chain joins TRBV10-3 and TRBJ1-5; D may be TRBD1 (5 bases). Trimming took 6 bases from V and 5 from J, leaving 8 bases between them. Per the germline V gene, CDR1 is ENHRY and CDR2 is SYGVKD. This CDR3 is 12 amino acids long. The CDR3 loop reads CAIRDSDQPQHF. CDR3 coding DNA: TGTGCCATCAGAGACAGCGATCAGCCCCAGCATTTT.